This TCR beta chain was recovered during a study of shared clonotypes between healthy human individuals. A remark on this clone: Antigen unknown.

Sequencing used immunoSEQ multiplex PCR; TCRdb keeps in-frame clones, though not all of them. The sample includes approximately 2,000,000 clones, roughly 93% of them seen just once. Naive-designated CD8 cells lacked CD45RO, were positively enriched for CCR7, and omitted terminally differentiated effector memory CD45RA+ cells. Study-wide findings and caveats: Limitation of the genetic and exposure-history diversity represented came from the few donors. Between a few donors, naive CD4 clonotypes were shared at a level of about 5%.

Germline V lookup: CDR1 MNHEY, CDR2 SMNVEV (reference sequence). V was cut by 3 bases and J by 7 bases, with 10 bases left in between. There are 14 residues in the CDR3. This sequence was found in a man younger than 35 in good health. Some clones in this sample may be carry-over from other donors' samples. V usage is TRBV27 and J usage is TRBJ1-6; the D gene is possibly TRBD1 (6 bases). Sequencing was done on a sample of naive CD8+ T cells from PBMCs. The CDR3 nucleotides read TGTGCCAGCAGTTTTCAGGGGCGGAATTCACCCCTCCACTTT. Translating it yields CASSFQGRNSPLHF.